What follows is one T cell receptor (beta chain) and its context. Its antigen remains unknown. Expressed TCRB transcripts got sequenced, as all isolated RNA was reverse transcribed. Average reads for naive, central memory and regulatory T cell samples were around 4 million. Produced via immunoSEQ multiplex PCR; TCRdb's table is partial and in-frame only. There are 240,000 or so clones in the sample; over 65% occur only once, and 0.053% lies in the top ten. The data stem from a study of beta chain features in type 1 diabetes. Regarding the study as a whole: For cells with high TCR expression, cDNA sequencing could yield over-representation. The naive, central memory and Treg TCRB repertoires of patients appeared to be more similar to one another than those of healthy donors.

Germline CDR1 reads SGDLS; CDR2 reads YYNGEE. The ends were cut back, 4 bases at V and 5 bases at J, with 12 bases in the middle. This CDR3 is built from 13 residues. Sequenced: naive CD4+ T cells from blood. This chain uses TRBV9 with TRBJ1-2; D remains ambiguous. The clonotype comes from a man under 40 in good health. The CDR3 is CASSPTDSYGYTF. CDR3 nucleotide sequence: TGTGCCAGCAGCCCCACGGATTCTTATGGCTACACCTTC.